This T cell receptor (beta chain) was recorded in a study of cytomegalovirus exposure and HLA in healthy donors. Study as a whole: An early data release held some 85 million unique TCRs from HLA-typed donors. Genotyping showed less than 85% of some 400 donors falling in the Caucasian-associated ancestry cluster.

Germline values: CDR1 MNHEY, CDR2 SMNVEV (reference sequence). The V end lost 5 bases, the J end lost 4 bases, and 11 bases lay between the germline ends. The CDR3 spans 13 residues. Remarks on this clone: Its antigen is as yet unknown.

Regarding the study as a whole: Researchers catalogued some 160 TCR beta chains as cytomegalovirus-associated.

PCR amplification relied on 60 Vbeta primers (plus 13 Jbeta primers). The table came from immunoSEQ multiplex PCR; TCRdb's copy has only in-frame clones and leaves some out. The sample shows approximately 190,000 clones, roughly 80% of them seen only once. The sequence came from a man aged 40-50 years in good health and CMV-seropositive. This chain connects TRBV27 to TRBJ1-2, with D possibly TRBD1 on 6 matching bases. The sequenced material came from PBMCs. Here the CDR3 DNA reads TGTGCCAGCAGTCCGGACAGTTTCTATGGCTACACCTTC. Its translation is CASSPDSFYGYTF.